This entry features one TCR beta chain sequence. Assay used: immunoSEQ multiplex PCR; TCRdb lists only in-frame clones, some missing. The sample consists of some 100,000 clones, roughly 90% of them appearing once. These data come from a study of control samples from healthy donors and cancer patients. This CDR3 is 15 amino acids long. With 7 bases clipped from V and 4 bases from J, the junction kept 5 bases outside the gene matches. Germline V gene sequence: CDR1 MNHEY, CDR2 SMNVEV (reference sequence). The rearrangement joins TRBV27 to TRBJ1-6; TRBD1 agrees at 9 bases. This clonotype was sampled from a woman between 50 and 59 years old in good health. Material for sequencing was blood. CDR3 in DNA: TGTGCCAGCAATATAGGACAGGGGTATAATTCACCCCTCCACTTT. This gives the protein CASNIGQGYNSPLHF.